This entry features one T cell receptor (beta chain) sequence. The antigen remains unidentified. The time point: pre-sensitization, week 0. Treatment here: therapeutic diphenylcyclopropenone sensitization with weekly scalp DPC. Unfractionated whole blood yielded the extracted total RNA. CDR1 is MNHEY and CDR2 is SMNVEV in the germline V gene (reference sequence). The CDR3 has 16 amino acids. Deletions cut 3 bases from V and 0 bases from J, with 11 bases between. TCRdb analysed the RACE reads with MiXCR anew, one entry per CDR3 protein. The sample holds some 250,000 distinct CDR3 sequences, 7.5% to 9% seen once. The data belong to a study of human T cells and chemical hapten exposure. Study-wide background: The sensitizer, 2% DPC, was used on about 2 cm by about 2 cm of upper inner arm skin.

General observations from the study: The count of PT1 expanded TCRs correlated positively with patch test score.

V usage is TRBV27 and J usage is TRBJ2-2; D is unclear. The sample was whole blood, taken in connection with sensitization to the hapten diphenylcyclopropenone (DPC). The source of this sequence is a man younger than 35 with alopecia areata. Some clones in this sample may be carry-over from other donors' samples. CDR3 sequence (DNA): TGTGCCAGCAGTTTCGTCCGCAGGACGAACACCGGGGAGCTGTTTTTT. Translating it yields CASSFVRRTNTGELFF.